This T cell receptor (beta chain) was sequenced for a study of metastatic and nonmetastatic thyroid tumors. Study-wide context: Patients with malignant and benign thyroid disease provided blood and tumor or nodule tissue, whose repertoires were compared. Study results and limitations: As reported, TCR beta diversity in blood and tumor was significantly higher in malignant thyroid tumors than in benign nodules.

Via MiXCR, TCRdb re-called the PCR reads. The table lists about 40,000 clones, over 10% of them singletons. This clone showed up many times. No antigen is known for it. The CDR3 runs to 13 residues. V gave up 3 bases and J gave up 8 bases, with 13 bases separating them. Germline V gene sequence: CDR1 SGHTA, CDR2 FQGNSA. All patients reached thyroid surgery having received no treatment beforehand. The source of this sequence is a female donor with papillary thyroid cancer or a benign thyroid nodule (not recorded which). Some clones in this sample may be carry-over from other donors' samples. Source material: blood. The chain uses TRBV7-2 and TRBJ1-2; TRBD1 is a possible D gene (5 bases). CDR3 coding DNA: TGTGCCAGCAGCTTTTATAAAAGGGGCGGCTACACCTTC. Amino acid sequence: CASSFYKRGGYTF.